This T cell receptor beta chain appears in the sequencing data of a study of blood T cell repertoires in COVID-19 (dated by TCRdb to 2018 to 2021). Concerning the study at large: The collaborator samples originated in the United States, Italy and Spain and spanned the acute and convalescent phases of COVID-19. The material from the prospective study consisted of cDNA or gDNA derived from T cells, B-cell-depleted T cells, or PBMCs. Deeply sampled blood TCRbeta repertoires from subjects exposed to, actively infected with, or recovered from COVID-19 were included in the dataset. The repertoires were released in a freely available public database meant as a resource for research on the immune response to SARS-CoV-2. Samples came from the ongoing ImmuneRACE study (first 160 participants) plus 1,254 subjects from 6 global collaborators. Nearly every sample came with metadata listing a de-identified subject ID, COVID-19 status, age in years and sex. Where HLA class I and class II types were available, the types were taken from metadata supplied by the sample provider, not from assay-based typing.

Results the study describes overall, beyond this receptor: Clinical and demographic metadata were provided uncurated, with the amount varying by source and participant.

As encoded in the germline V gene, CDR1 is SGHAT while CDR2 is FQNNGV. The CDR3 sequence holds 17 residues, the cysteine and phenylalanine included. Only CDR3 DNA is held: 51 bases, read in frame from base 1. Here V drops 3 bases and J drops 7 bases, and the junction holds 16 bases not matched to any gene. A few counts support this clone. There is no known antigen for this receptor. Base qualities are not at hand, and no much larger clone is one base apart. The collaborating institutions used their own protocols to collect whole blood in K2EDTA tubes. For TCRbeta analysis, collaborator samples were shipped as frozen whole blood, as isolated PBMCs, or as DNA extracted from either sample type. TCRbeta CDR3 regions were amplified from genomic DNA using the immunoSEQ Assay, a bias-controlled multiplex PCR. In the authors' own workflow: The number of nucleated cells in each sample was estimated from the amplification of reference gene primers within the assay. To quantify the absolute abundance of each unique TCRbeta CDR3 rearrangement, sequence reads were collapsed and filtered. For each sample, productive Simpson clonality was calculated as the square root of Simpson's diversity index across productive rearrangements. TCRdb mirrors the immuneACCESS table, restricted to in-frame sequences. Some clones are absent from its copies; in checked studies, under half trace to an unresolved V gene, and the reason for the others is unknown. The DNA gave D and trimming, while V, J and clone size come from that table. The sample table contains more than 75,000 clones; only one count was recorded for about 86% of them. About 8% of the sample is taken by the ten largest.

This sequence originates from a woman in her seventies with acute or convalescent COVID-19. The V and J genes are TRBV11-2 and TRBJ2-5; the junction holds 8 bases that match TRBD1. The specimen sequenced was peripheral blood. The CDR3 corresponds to CASSLAPGTGRGGTQYF. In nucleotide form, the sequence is TGTGCCAGCAGCTTGGCCCCCGGGACAGGCCGCGGAGGGACCCAGTACTTC.